The next 7 T cell receptor beta chains were all read from a single sample in a study of cytomegalovirus exposure and HLA in healthy donors. Assay used: immunoSEQ multiplex PCR; TCRdb lists only in-frame clones, some missing. This table has roughly 43,000 clones, around 90% appearing once. Specimen: PBMCs. The receptors shown here come from a man aged 18 to 30 in good health and CMV-seronegative.

This chain links TRBV11-3 with TRBJ2-5, with TRBD1 matching over 9 bases. V was pared by 2 bases and J by 4 bases, with 5 bases of the junction left unmatched. Germline CDR1 reads SGHNT; CDR2 reads YENEEA. This CDR3 contains 15 residues. The CDR3 loop reads CASSLTGQGPETQYF. CDR3 bases: TGTGCCAGCAGCTTAACCGGACAGGGGCCAGAGACCCAGTACTTC.

Of note for this clone: One junction end disagrees with the germline gene, perhaps due to a read error. The chain has TRBV7-7 and TRBJ1-4; 8 bases agree with TRBD1. Germline V gives CDR1 SSHAT, CDR2 FNYEAQ (reference sequence). The length of the CDR3 is 15 residues. The CDR3 DNA is TGTGCTAGCAGCCCCTCGGACAGGGTTAATGAAAAACTGTTTTTT. It yields the protein CASSPSDRVNEKLFF.

The chain recombines TRBV13 with TRBJ2-7; 13 nucleotides agree with TRBD2. Germline CDR1 reads PRHDT; CDR2 reads FYEKMQ (reference sequence). The CDR3 has 15 amino acids. Trimming took 4 bases from V and 2 from J; bases not matched to a gene: 2. CDR3 in amino acids: CASSSGLAGAYEQYF. CDR3 DNA sequence: TGTGCCAGCAGCTCTGGACTAGCGGGAGCCTACGAGCAGTACTTC. The full variable domain, completed using reference TRBV13 and TRBJ2-7, is AAGVIQSPRHLIKEKRETATLKCYPIPRHDTVYWYQQGPGQDPQFLISFYEKMQSDKGSIPDRFSAQQFSDYHSELNMSSLELGDSALYFCASSSGLAGAYEQYFGPGTRLTVT.

The rearrangement joins TRBV5-5 to TRBJ1-4, with D possibly matching TRBD1 (6 bases). V lost 4 bases and J lost 3, with 10 bases in between. The germline CDR1 and CDR2 sequences are SGHKS and YYEKEE (reference sequence). CDR3 length equals 14 residues. This CDR3 is CASSKDSSNEKLFF. The CDR3 nucleotides are TGTGCCAGCAGCAAGGACAGCTCTAATGAAAAACTGTTTTTT.

The chain carries TRBV19 and TRBJ2-1, with 11 bases aligning to TRBD2. The trim removed 3 bases at V and 3 bases at J, leaving 1 base unmatched. Germline V gene lookup returns CDR1 LNHDA and CDR2 SQIVND (reference sequence). The CDR3 has 15 residues. CDR3 sequence: CASSMGLADYNEQFF. The DNA of the CDR3 is TGTGCCAGTAGTATGGGACTAGCGGACTACAATGAGCAGTTCTTC.

The V call is TRBV7-3, the J call TRBJ2-3, with 8 nucleotides matching TRBD2. Germline V lookup: CDR1 SGHTA, CDR2 FQGTGA. Unmatched junction bases numbered 7, after V lost 3 bases and J lost 2 bases. The CDR3 length is 16 residues. The CDR3 protein is CASSLAGREDTDTQYF. CDR3 coding DNA: TGTGCCAGCAGCTTGGCGGGGCGGGAGGACACAGATACGCAGTATTTT.

J is TRBJ1-4 and V is TRBV19, with a possible D match to TRBD1 (5 bases). The germline V and J ends were trimmed by 6 bases and 3 bases, with 8 bases remaining between them. The CDR3 extends over 13 amino acids. CDR1 and CDR2 from the germline V gene are LNHDA and SQIVND (reference sequence). CDR3 in DNA: TGTGCCAGTAGGGGCAGGGCTAATGAAAAACTGTTTTTT. Translating gives CASRGRANEKLFF.